This T cell receptor (beta chain) was observed in a study of Tregs in tolerant kidney transplant recipients. The germline gives CDR1 SGHRS, CDR2 YFSETQ. After removal of 6 bases from V and 0 bases from J, the junction contained 7 bases not matched to a gene. CDR3 size: 17 residues. With regard to this clone: As yet, its antigen is unknown.

The assay was immunoSEQ multiplex PCR, and TCRdb's table has in-frame clones only and misses some. This sample has about 69,000 clones; roughly 91% occur once, and the top ten carry 0.35% to 0.5%. Study-wide results and limits: Validation in larger populations is needed because few patients were studied.

J is TRBJ2-6 and V is TRBV5-1, with TRBD1 identical over 9 bases. The starting material was CD4+ T cells from blood, obtained before the transplant. The receptor comes from a human donor who received a combined kidney and bone marrow transplant. DNA for the CDR3: TGCGCCAGCACCGTGGGACAGGGCTACTCTGGGGCCAACGTCCTGACTTTC. Protein: CASTVGQGYSGANVLTF.